This T cell receptor beta chain was retrieved from a study of blood T cell repertoires in COVID-19. TCRdb's copy holds only in-frame clones and misses some; the assay was immunoSEQ multiplex PCR. Of about 130,000 clones in the sample, around 89% were seen once. Germline CDR1 and CDR2: MNHEY and SVGAGI. After removal of 6 bases from V and 7 bases from J, the junction contained 5 bases not matched to a gene. The CDR3 is 14 residues long. Those enrolled in Seattle joined during active infection and were followed longitudinally afterward. This sequence was found in a man aged 55 to 70 with COVID-19, enrolled during active disease. The sequenced sample consisted of peripheral blood. V usage is TRBV6-5 and J usage is TRBJ1-4; 10 bases align to TRBD1. The CDR3 DNA reads as TGTGCCAGCAGCAGACAGGGGGCGGGTGAAAAACTGTTTTTT. Translated: CASSRQGAGEKLFF.